These 8 T cell receptor beta chains share one sample of origin, sequenced in a study of blood T cell repertoires in COVID-19. Some clones are missing from TCRdb's copy, which holds only in-frame ones; the method was immunoSEQ multiplex PCR. The repertoire has 57,000 or so clones, approximately 84% of them found once; the top ten carry more than 12%. The source material was peripheral blood. Receptors were obtained from a human donor in a cohort sampled during active COVID-19.

V and J are TRBV28 and TRBJ2-7; 9 bases align to TRBD1. V gave up 6 bases and J gave up 4 bases; unmatched junction bases: 4. The CDR3 consists of 13 residues. Germline assignment: CDR1 MDHEN and CDR2 SYDVKM. The CDR3 DNA is TGTGCCAGCAGGGGGACAGGGAAATACGAGCAGTACTTC. Its translation: CASRGTGKYEQYF.

The V gene is TRBV28, the J gene TRBJ1-4, with 7 positions matching TRBD1. J lost 9 bases, V lost 4 bases, and 11 bases had no gene match. Germline-derived CDR1 and CDR2 are MDHEN and SYDVKM. There are 15 residues in the CDR3. CDR3 sequence: CASSSPSGTDKKLFF. The DNA of the CDR3 is TGTGCCAGCAGTTCACCATCCGGGACAGACAAAAAACTGTTTTTT. Based on the CDR3 plus reference TRBV28 and TRBJ1-4, the full variable domain is DVKVTQSSRYLVKRTGEKVFLECVQDMDHENMFWYRQDPGLGLRLIYFSYDVKMKEKGDIPEGYSVSREKKERFSLILESASTNQTSMYLCASSSPSGTDKKLFFGSGTQLSVL.

The rearrangement uses TRBV7-2 and TRBJ1-1, with D perhaps TRBD1 (5 bases). With 5 bases removed from V and 1 base from J, the gap between germline ends came to 11 bases. The V gene's germline CDR1 is SGHTA and CDR2 FQGNSA. CDR3 length: 14 residues. This chain's CDR3 is CASSPRRGNTEAFF. CDR3 nucleotide sequence: TGTGCCAGCAGCCCCCGGAGGGGGAACACTGAAGCTTTCTTT.

Remarks on this clone: Distinct nucleotide sequences in the sample also encode this CDR3. V is TRBV19 and J is TRBJ2-7; 7 bases agree with TRBD2. V lost 5 bases to trimming and J lost 3 bases; unmatched junction nucleotides: 4. CDR3 size: 13 residues. The germline V gene encodes CDR1 LNHDA and CDR2 SQIVND (reference sequence). This CDR3 is CASSPGGGYEQYF. The DNA of the CDR3 is TGTGCCAGTAGTCCCGGCGGGGGCTACGAGCAGTACTTC.

The V and J genes are TRBV21-1 and TRBJ2-1; TRBD2 is the table's D call, not checked against the DNA. TRBV21-1 is noted as a pseudogene. This CDR3 has 12 amino acids. The CDR3 nucleotides read TGTGCCAGCGGGGGGTTTAACAATGAGCAGTTCTTC. This sequence encodes CASGGFNNEQFF.

The rearrangement joins TRBV9 to TRBJ1-6; the D gene is possibly TRBD1 (5 bases). The germline CDR1 and CDR2 sequences are SGDLS and YYNGEE. The CDR3 totals 17 residues. Trimming stripped 0 bases from V and 3 bases from J, with 13 bases between. In nucleotides, the CDR3 is TGTGCCAGCAGCGTAGAAGGACGAAGGGGCTATAATTCACCCCTCCACTTT. Translated: CASSVEGRRGYNSPLHF.

The J gene is TRBJ2-7, the V gene TRBV5-8; D unclear. V was clipped by 1 base and J by 2 bases, with 10 bases between them. In germline, CDR1 is SGHTS, CDR2 YDEGEE. The CDR3 consists of 14 residues. The DNA for the CDR3 is TGTGCCAGCAGCTTGCCTCGAGCCGCCTACGAGCAGTACTTC. Residues: CASSLPRAAYEQYF.

This chain connects TRBV28 to TRBJ1-1, with 12 bases matching TRBD1. Looked up from germline, CDR1 is MDHEN and CDR2 is SYDVKM. The ends lost 3 bases at V and 5 bases at J; junction bases unmatched: 10. The CDR3 consists of 17 residues. The CDR3 region has the DNA TGTGCCAGCAGTTTCTCGGGACAGGGGGCGCGGGGAACTGAAGCTTTCTTT. Its translation: CASSFSGQGARGTEAFF.